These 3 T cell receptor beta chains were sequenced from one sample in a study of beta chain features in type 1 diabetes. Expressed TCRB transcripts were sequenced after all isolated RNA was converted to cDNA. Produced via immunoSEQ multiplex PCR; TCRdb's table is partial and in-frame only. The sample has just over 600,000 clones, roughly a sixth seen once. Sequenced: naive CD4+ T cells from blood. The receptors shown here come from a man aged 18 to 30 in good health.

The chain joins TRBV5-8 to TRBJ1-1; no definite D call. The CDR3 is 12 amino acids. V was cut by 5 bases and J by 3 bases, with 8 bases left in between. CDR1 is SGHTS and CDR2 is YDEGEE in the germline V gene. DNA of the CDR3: TGTGCCAGCAGTCTGAGGGACACTGAAGCTTTCTTT. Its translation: CASSLRDTEAFF.

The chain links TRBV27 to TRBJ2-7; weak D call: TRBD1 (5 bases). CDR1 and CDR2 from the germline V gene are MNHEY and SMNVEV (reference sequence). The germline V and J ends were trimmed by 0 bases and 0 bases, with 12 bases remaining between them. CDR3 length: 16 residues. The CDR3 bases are TGTGCCAGCAGTTTATCCATAGGCAGGGCCTCCTACGAGCAGTACTTC. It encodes CASSLSIGRASYEQYF.

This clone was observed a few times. DNA for the CDR3: TGTGCCAGCAGTAAAAGGACGGTGGGGGACAATGAGCAGTTCTTC. Residues: CASSKRTVGDNEQFF. This rearrangement joins TRBV5-6 to TRBJ2-1, with D perhaps matching TRBD1 or TRBD2 (5 bases each). The V end was cut by 5 bases, the J end by 5 bases, with 17 bases between. Germline assignment: CDR1 SGHDT and CDR2 YYEEEE. This CDR3 has 15 amino acids.